This T cell receptor beta chain was captured in a study of cytomegalovirus exposure and HLA in healthy donors (TCRdb year 2017). For context, the study as a whole: According to an earlier analysis of several hundred of the donors, 200 million or so T cells yielded approximately 120 million unique TCR beta sequences and around 280 Gb of sequence data. Roughly 300 gigabases of sequencing data and 70 million to 100 million unique TCR sequences made up an early release that covered approximately 620 HLA-typed donors. The genetic ancestry cluster associated with self-reported Caucasian donors included approximately 85% of the 398 genotyped donors. The aim of the study was to test whether cataloging public T cell receptors could identify signatures of past pathogen exposure. The study used immunosequencing to profile the T cell repertoires of approximately 640 subjects and linked those repertoires to cytomegalovirus serostatus. In addition to the first cohort of approximately 670 subjects, a separate validation cohort of approximately 130 different subjects was used. To predict cytomegalovirus infection status, the study brought together high-throughput TCR immunosequencing, statistical association of individual TCRs with disease status, and machine learning. In a later analysis, previously published TCR beta repertoires from 550 to 700 donors were re-analyzed and high-resolution HLA genotyping was added so that TCR occurrence patterns could be studied. In the later analysis, no new phenotypic data were used to find candidate immune exposures; instead, reliance was placed on TCR beta sequences and their occurrence across donors. In an earlier analysis of 550 to 700 of the donors, high-throughput TCR beta sequencing was used to judge whether each TCR beta V gene segment behaved as functional or pseudogenic. Donor age, sex, ethnicity and CMV serostatus were collected together with the repertoire data. A later genetic analysis took genome-wide SNP genotypes for about 60% of the roughly 670 donors and used that subset as a discovery cohort. All discovery cohort repertoires had been generated on a single sequencing platform. Class I and class II HLA loci were covered by the typing at four-digit resolution. Typing coverage differed by locus: A, B, C, DRB1 and DQB1 were typed in about 629-630 donors, DQA1 in around 500, DPA1 in 600 to 610, and DPB1 in about 450. Five DR-DQ haplotypes were handled as single units for association and clustering, since linkage in the cohort was strong. Among around 400 genotyped donors of the cohort, an average of around 240,000 unique TCR beta nucleotide sequences were sequenced per donor, about a sixth of them non-productive. Findings and caveats that apply to the study as a whole: An earlier analysis of around 600 of the donors showed that most TCR beta V segments appeared in productive rearrangements either about 87% or about 30% of the time, which broadly matched IMGT annotations. The study gave a list of 150 to 200 TCR beta chains associated with cytomegalovirus. Presence/absence analyses assumed roughly uniform sequencing depth across donors, an assumption that may not hold. The only immune exposure information available for the cohort was CMV serostatus. A further reported finding was that TCR beta sequences accurately predicted the HLA-A and HLA-B alleles for most subjects in the first cohort. In a later genetic analysis, fewer N-insertions in productive TCRs were reported among donors in an Asian-associated ancestry cluster than the 666-donor mean. In a later analysis, several top co-occurrence clusters were reported to appear linked to parvovirus B19, influenza, CMV and Epstein-Barr virus. The cohort was sequenced for TCR beta chains only, and without alpha or paired-chain data the features that could be detected were limited. Linkage disequilibrium might explain the correlated functional status among segregating V segments, but an unknown experimental factor could not be ruled out. The authors suggested that the approach could potentially be generalized to other disease states and immunological phenotypes. A later genetic analysis associated a missense DCLRE1C variant with V-gene and J-gene trimming of TCR beta chains, and an independent cohort replicated the association. Because some donors lacked HLA typing at each locus, the association tests relied only on the typed subset. Most TCR sequences were observed very rarely across donors, whereas some public TCRs were present in many individuals. A later analysis found that most CMV-associated TCR beta chains appeared HLA-restricted, with HLA associations seemingly driven largely by CMV exposure. A later analysis associated 16,951 TCR beta sequences with specific HLA alleles at a false discovery rate of 0.05. Because counts were too low, roughly 17 rarely observed V segments, including chromosome 9 orphons, were left out of the earlier analysis of about 620 of the donors. Strong co-occurrence of HLA alleles, especially DR and DQ, made assigning TCR associations to individual alleles difficult. A cluster of highly shared sequence variants was judged likely to be a technical artifact of the sequencing pipeline. According to a later analysis, TCR association rates differed among HLA loci, with DRB1 alleles showing the most associated TCRs and HLA-C alleles showing the fewest. In a later analysis, HLA-associated TCR beta chains showed more clonal expansion and lower generation probabilities than non-associated chains that were equally common. Three of the identified cytomegalovirus-associated TCR beta chains were confirmed in vitro to be specific for cytomegalovirus antigens. The classifier was reported to diagnose cytomegalovirus status with high specificity and sensitivity in both the original cohort and the validation cohort.

The receptor library was made with the immunoSEQ multiplex PCR assay. A mixture of 60 forward primers for TCR Vbeta segments and 13 reverse primers for TCR Jbeta segments was used in the multiplex PCR. A multiplex PCR assay on genomic DNA amplified the CDR3 region of rearranged TCR beta genes. The amplified TCR beta libraries were sequenced on the Illumina HiSeq System as 87-base-pair reads. The authors processed their data as follows. A later analysis tallied tens of millions of unique TCR beta chains across the 650 to 750 repertoires, and roughly 11 million of those chains were shared by two or more donors. A nearest-neighbor algorithm error-corrected the raw reads and collapsed the reads into unique sequences, merging closely related sequences to remove PCR and sequencing errors. To assign V, D and J gene segments, CDR3 sequences were aligned to IMGT reference sequences. For a sequence to be retained, a match of at least six nucleotides to both a V gene segment and a J gene segment was required. A rearrangement counted as productive if the CDR3 had no stop codons and remained in frame with V and J, and every other rearrangement counted as non-productive. CDR3 was defined by IMGT convention, running from the second conserved V-encoded cysteine to the conserved J-encoded phenylalanine. Sequences without an unambiguous match to a single V gene segment were excluded from the earlier analysis of several hundred of the donors. An earlier analysis of almost 600 of the donors classified V segments as functional when productive rearrangements were above 56.7% and as segregating when the standard deviation between donors was above 5%. A statistical classification framework was built to diagnose cytomegalovirus status from the catalog of TCR beta chain sequences. In a later analysis, TCR nucleotide sequences were compared against IMGT/GENE-DB human TR gene sequences so that V and J genes could be assigned. In a later analysis, CDR3 sequences and most-parsimonious VDJ recombination scenarios were assigned using the TCRdist pipeline. In a later analysis, each TCR beta chain was defined by its CDR3 amino acid sequence together with its V-gene family, and reads without a unique V-gene family were excluded. A later analysis removed 500 to 600 highly shared, low-generation-probability nucleotide sequences to deal with suspected cross-contamination and a sequencing artifact. In a later analysis, a clonal expansion index was calculated for each public chain from normalized within-repertoire ranks of inferred template counts. A later analysis computed generation probabilities with a VDJ recombination model fitted to out-of-frame rearrangements, and checked the results against IGoR. Hypergeometric tests were used in a later analysis to score TCR-TCR, TCR-HLA and TCR-CMV co-occurrence, with a repertoire-size bias correction applied to the TCR pairs. A later analysis estimated false discovery rates by permuting HLA or CMV assignments 20 times. A later analysis grouped co-occurring TCRs with DBSCAN, adding TCRdist sequence similarity when clustering within HLA-allele-positive subsets. Repertoires with fewer than 30,000 or more than 120,000 public chains were left out of co-occurrence clustering, as were a few repertoires with anomalous nucleotide sharing. The source is immuneACCESS, and TCRdb retained only in-frame sequences with V and J called. Part of the clones is not carried over; for the studies checked, unresolved V genes explain less than half of this, and the remainder is unexplained. For V, J and clone size, that table is used; D and trimming come from the DNA. Across this sample there are about 170,000 clones, with 81% seen only once. The ten largest clones capture 4.9% of the sample.

This clone is a singleton in its sample. Its antigen specificity is not known. No clone much larger than this one lies a single base away; base qualities are absent. The cohort consisted of some 670 healthy bone marrow donors. Cohort members were all nominally healthy when sampled, although unrecorded immune exposures were likely present. The donor tested CMV seropositive and was one of the 289 seropositive cohort members. A peripheral blood sample was collected from each donor, and TCR beta sequencing was performed on peripheral blood mononuclear cells. Genomic DNA was extracted from the blood cell samples with the Qiagen DNeasy Blood Extraction Kit. This TCR came from a woman aged 18-29 years in good health and CMV-seropositive. The sample comprised PBMCs.

At the DNA level, the sequence is TGTGCCAGCAGCATTGGACAGAACTACGAGCAGTACTTC. It translates as CASSIGQNYEQYF. The V and J segments used are TRBV5-5 and TRBJ2-7, with a weak D call of TRBD1 (6 bases match). V gives up 4 bases and J gives up 3 bases, and the segment between their germline ends measures 11 bases. CDR3 length: 13 amino acids, cysteine to phenylalanine. Just CDR3 DNA is preserved here, 39 bases in frame from base 1. CDR1 and CDR2, per the germline V gene (reference sequence), are SGHKS and YYEKEE. Where the CDR3 stops, the reference TRBV5-5 and TRBJ2-7 genes take over; the full variable domain is DAGVTQSPTHLIKTRGQQVTLRCSPISGHKSVSWYQQVLGQGPQFIFQYYEKEERGRGNFPDRFSARQFPNYSSELNVNALLLGDSALYLCASSIGQNYEQYFGPGTRLTVT.